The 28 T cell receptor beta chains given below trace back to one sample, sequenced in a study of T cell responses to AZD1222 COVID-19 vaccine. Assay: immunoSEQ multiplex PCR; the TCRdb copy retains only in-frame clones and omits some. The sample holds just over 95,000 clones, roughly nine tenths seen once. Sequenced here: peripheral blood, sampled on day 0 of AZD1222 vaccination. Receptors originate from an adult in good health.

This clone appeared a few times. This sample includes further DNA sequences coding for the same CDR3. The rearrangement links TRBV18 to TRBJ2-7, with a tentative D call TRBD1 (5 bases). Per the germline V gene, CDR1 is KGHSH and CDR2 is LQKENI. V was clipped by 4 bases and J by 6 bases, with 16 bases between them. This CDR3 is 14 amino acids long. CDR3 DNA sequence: TGTGCCAGCTCACTATCATCCGGGCAGGGCGAGCAGTACTTC. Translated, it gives CASSLSSGQGEQYF. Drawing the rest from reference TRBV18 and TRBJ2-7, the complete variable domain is NAGVMQNPRHLVRRRGQEARLRCSPMKGHSHVYWYRQLPEEGLKFMVYLQKENIIDESGMPKERFSAEFPKEGPSILRIQQVVRGDSAAYFCASSLSSGQGEQYFGPGTRLTVT.

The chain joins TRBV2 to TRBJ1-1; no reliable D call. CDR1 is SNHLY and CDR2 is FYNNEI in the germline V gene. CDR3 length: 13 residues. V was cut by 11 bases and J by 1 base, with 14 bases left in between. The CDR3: CASRREGNTEAFF. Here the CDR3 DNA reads TGTGCCTCCCGGCGGGAGGGGAACACTGAAGCTTTCTTT. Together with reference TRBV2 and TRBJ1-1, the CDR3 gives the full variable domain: EPEVTQTPSHQVTQMGQEVILRCVPISNHLYFYWYRQILGQKVEFLVSFYNNEISEKSEIFDDQFSVERPDGSNFTLKIRSTKLEDSAMYFCASRREGNTEAFFGQGTRLTVV.

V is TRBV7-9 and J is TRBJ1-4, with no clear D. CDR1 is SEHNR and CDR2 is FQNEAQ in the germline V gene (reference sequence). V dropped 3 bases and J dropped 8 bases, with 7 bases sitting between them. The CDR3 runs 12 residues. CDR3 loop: CASSFAGEKLFF. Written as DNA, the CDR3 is TGTGCCAGCAGCTTCGCGGGAGAAAAACTGTTTTTT.

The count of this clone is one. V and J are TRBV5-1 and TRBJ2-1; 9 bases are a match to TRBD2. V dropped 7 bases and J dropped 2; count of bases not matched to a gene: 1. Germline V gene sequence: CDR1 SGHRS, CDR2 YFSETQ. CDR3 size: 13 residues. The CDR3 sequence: CASGGGAYNEQFF. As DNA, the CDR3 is TGCGCCAGCGGCGGGGGGGCCTACAATGAGCAGTTCTTC. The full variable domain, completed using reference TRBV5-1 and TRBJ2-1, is KAGVTQTPRYLIKTRGQQVTLSCSPISGHRSVSWYQQTPGQGLQFLFEYFSETQRNKGNFPGRFSGRQFSNSRSEMNVSTLELGDSALYLCASGGGAYNEQFFGPGTRLTVL.

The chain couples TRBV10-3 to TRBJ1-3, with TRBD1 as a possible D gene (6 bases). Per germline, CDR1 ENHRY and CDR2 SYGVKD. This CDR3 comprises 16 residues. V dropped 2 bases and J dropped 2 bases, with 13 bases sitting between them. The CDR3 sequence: CAISEGGRATGNTIYF. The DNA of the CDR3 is TGTGCCATCAGTGAGGGGGGCAGGGCCACTGGAAACACCATATATTTT.

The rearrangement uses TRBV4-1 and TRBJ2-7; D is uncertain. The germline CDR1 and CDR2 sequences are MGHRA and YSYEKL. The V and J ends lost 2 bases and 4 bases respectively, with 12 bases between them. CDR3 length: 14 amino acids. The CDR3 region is CASSQQSAQYEQYF. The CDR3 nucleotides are TGCGCCAGCAGCCAACAAAGCGCACAGTACGAGCAGTACTTC.

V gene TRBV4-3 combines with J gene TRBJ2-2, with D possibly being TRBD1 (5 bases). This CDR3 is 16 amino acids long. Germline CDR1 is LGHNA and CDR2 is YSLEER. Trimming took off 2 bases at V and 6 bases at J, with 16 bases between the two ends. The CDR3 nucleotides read TGCGCCAGCAGCCAATCCTTCGGAACAGGCTCCGGGGAGCTGTTTTTT. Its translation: CASSQSFGTGSGELFF.

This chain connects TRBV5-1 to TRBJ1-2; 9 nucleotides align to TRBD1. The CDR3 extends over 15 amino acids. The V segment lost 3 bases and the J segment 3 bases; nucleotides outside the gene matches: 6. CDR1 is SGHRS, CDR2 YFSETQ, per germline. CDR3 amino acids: CASSSPGQGYYGYTF. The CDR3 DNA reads TGCGCCAGCAGCTCCCCGGGACAGGGATACTATGGCTACACCTTC.

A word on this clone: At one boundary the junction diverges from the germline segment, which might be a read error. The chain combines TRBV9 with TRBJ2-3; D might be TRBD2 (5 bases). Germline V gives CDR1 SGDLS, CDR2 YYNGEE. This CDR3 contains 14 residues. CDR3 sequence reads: CACSAWTDTDTQYF. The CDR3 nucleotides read TGTGCCTGCAGCGCTTGGACTGACACAGATACGCAGTATTTT.

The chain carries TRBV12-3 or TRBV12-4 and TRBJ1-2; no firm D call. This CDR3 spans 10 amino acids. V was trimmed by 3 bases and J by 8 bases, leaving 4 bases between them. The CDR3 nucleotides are TGTGCCAGCAGTTTGGACGGCTACACCTTC. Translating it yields CASSLDGYTF.

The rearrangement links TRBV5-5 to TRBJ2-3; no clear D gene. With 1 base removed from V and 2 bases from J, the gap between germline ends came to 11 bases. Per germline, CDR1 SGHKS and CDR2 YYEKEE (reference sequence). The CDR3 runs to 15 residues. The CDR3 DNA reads TGTGCCAGCAGCTTGTATACGCGGTACACAGATACGCAGTATTTT. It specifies CASSLYTRYTDTQYF.

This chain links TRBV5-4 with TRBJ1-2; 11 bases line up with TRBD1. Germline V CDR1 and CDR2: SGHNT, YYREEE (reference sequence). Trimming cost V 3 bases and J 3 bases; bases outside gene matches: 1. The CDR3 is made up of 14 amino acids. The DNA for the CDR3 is TGTGCCAGCAGCTGGGACAGGGGGGACTATGGCTACACCTTC. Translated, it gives CASSWDRGDYGYTF.

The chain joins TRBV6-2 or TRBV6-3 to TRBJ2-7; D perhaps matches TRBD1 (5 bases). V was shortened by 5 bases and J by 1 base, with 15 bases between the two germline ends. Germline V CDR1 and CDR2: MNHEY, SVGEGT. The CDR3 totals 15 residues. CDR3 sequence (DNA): TGTGCCAGCAGTCCAGACCTTAGGGGTTCCTACGAGCAGTACTTC. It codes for CASSPDLRGSYEQYF.

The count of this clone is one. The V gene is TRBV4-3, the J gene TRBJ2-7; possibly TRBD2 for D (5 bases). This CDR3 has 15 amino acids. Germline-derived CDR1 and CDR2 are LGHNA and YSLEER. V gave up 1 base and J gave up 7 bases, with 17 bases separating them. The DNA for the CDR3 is TGCGCCAGCAGCCAAGTGGCTTTGCCGGGGAGAGAGCAGTACTTC. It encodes CASSQVALPGREQYF.

CDR3 protein: CASSRGYRYNEQFF. The CDR3 DNA reads as TGTGCCAGCAGTCGGGGGTACCGCTACAATGAGCAGTTCTTC. The chain carries TRBV6-2 or TRBV6-3 and TRBJ2-1, with D possibly TRBD2 on 6 matching bases. The CDR3 extends over 14 amino acids. Germline V gene sequence: CDR1 MNHEY, CDR2 SVGEGT. The ends were cut back, 5 bases at V and 3 bases at J, with 11 bases in the middle.

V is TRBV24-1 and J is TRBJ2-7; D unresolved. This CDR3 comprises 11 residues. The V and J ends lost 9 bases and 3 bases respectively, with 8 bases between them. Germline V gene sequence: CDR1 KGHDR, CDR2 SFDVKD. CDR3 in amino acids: CATSILYEQYF. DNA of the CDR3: TGTGCCACCTCGATTCTCTACGAGCAGTACTTC.

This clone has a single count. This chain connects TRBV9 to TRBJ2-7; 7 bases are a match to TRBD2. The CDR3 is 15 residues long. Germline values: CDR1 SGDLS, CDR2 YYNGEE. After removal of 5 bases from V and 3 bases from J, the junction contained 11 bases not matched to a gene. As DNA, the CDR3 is TGTGCCAGCAGTCGTTCGGGCGGGGACTACTACGAGCAGTACTTC. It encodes CASSRSGGDYYEQYF.

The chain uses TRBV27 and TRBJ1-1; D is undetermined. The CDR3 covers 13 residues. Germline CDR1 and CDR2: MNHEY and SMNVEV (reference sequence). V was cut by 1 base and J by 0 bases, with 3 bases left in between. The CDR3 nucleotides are TGTGCCAGCAGTTTATATTTGAACACTGAAGCTTTCTTT. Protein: CASSLYLNTEAFF.

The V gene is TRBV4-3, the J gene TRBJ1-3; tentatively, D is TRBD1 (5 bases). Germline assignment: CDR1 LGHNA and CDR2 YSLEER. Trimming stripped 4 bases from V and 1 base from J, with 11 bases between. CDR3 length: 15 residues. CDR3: CASSPLTESGNTIYF. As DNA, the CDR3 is TGCGCCAGCAGCCCCCTGACAGAATCTGGAAACACCATATATTTT.

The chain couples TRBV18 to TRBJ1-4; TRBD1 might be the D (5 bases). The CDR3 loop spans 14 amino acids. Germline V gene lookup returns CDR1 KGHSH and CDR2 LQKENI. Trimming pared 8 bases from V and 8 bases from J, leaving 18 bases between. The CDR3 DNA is TGTGCCAGCCGTACCGGGACGGGAGGAGAAAAACTGTTTTTT. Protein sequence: CASRTGTGGEKLFF.

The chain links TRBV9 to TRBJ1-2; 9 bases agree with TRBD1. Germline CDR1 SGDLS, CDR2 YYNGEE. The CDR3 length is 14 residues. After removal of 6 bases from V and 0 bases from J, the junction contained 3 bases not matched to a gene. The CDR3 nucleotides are TGTGCCAGCACACGGACAGGGGCTAACTATGGCTACACCTTC. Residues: CASTRTGANYGYTF.

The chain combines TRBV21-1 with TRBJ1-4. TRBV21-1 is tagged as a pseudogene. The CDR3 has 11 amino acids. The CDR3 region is CASTLPEKLFF. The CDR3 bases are TGTGCCAGCACCCTCCCTGAAAAACTGTTTTTT.

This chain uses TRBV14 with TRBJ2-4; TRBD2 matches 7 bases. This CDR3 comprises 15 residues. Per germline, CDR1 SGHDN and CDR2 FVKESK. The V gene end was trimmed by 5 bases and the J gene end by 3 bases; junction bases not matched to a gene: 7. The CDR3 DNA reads TGTGCCAGCAGCAGGGAGGGATGGGACAAAAACATTCAGTACTTC. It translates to CASSREGWDKNIQYF.

CDR3 DNA: TGTGCCATCAGTGATTTCGACAGGACGTACGAGCAGTACTTC. Its translation is CAISDFDRTYEQYF. The V and J genes are TRBV10-3 and TRBJ2-7, with a tentative D call TRBD1 (6 bases). The CDR3 contains 14 residues. Trimming stripped 3 bases from V and 4 bases from J, with 13 bases between. Per germline, CDR1 ENHRY and CDR2 SYGVKD.

Written as DNA, the CDR3 is TGTGCCAGCGATGGTTTGGAGCGGATCCCAGGGACGCAGTATTTT. Its protein is CASDGLERIPGTQYF. The chain is built from TRBV6-5 and TRBJ2-3; D tentatively fits TRBD1 or TRBD2 (5 bases each). There are 15 residues in the CDR3. Germline CDR1 and CDR2: MNHEY and SVGAGI. Trimming removed 8 bases from V and 9 bases from J, with 24 bases in between.

CDR3 sequence (DNA): TGTGCCAGCAGCTCACTGCAAACTAATGAAAAACTGTTTTTT. Its protein product is CASSSLQTNEKLFF. J is TRBJ1-4 and V is TRBV28; no firm D call. V was trimmed by 6 bases and J by 1 base, leaving 9 bases between them. CDR1 is MDHEN, CDR2 SYDVKM, per germline. The CDR3 is 14 amino acids.

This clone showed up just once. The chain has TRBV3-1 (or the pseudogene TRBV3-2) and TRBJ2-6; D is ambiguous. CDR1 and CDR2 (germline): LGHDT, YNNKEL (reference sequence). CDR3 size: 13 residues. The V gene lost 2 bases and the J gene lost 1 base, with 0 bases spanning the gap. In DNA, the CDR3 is TGTGCCAGCAGCCAATCTGGGGCCAACGTCCTGACTTTC. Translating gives CASSQSGANVLTF.

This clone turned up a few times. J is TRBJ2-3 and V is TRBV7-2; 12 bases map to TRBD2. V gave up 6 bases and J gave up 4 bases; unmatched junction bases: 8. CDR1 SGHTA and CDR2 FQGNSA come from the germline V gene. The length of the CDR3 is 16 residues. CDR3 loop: CASRSLAGGISDTQYF. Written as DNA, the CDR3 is TGTGCCAGCAGGTCACTAGCGGGGGGTATCTCAGATACGCAGTATTTT.